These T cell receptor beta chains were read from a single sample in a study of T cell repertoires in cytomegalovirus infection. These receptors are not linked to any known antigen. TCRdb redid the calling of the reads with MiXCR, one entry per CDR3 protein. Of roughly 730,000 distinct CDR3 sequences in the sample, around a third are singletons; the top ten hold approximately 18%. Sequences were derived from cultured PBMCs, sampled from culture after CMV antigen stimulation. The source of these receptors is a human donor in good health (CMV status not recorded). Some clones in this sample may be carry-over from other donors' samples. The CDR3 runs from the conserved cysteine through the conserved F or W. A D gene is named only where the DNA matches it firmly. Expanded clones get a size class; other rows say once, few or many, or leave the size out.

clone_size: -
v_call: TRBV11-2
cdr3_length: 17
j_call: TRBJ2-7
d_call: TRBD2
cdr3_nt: TGTGCCAGCAGCCTCCCGGTGAAAGCGGGAGGGCCCTACGAGCAGTACTTC
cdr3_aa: CASSLPVKAGGPYEQYF

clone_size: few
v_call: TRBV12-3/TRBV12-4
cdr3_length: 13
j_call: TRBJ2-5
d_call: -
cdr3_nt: TGTGCCAGCAGTTTAGGCCAAGTGGAGACCCAGTACTTC
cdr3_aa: CASSLGQVETQYF

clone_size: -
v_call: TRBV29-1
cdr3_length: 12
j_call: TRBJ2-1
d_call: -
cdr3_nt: TGCAGCGTTGAAGAAGCGTACAATGAGCAGTTCTTC
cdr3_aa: CSVEEAYNEQFF

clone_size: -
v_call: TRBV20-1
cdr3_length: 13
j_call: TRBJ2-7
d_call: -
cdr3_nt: TGCAGTTGGGGGTCGGACAGCTCCTACGAGCAGTACTTC
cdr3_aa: CSWGSDSSYEQYF

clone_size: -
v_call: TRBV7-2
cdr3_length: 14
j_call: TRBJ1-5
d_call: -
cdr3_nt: TGTGCCAGCAGCTTAAACAGGTACAATCAGCCCCAGCATTTT
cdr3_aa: CASSLNRYNQPQHF

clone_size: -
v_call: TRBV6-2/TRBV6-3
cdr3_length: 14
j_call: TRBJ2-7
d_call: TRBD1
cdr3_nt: TGTGCCAGCAGTTTGGCCCCGACAGGGTTCGAGCAGTACTTC
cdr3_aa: CASSLAPTGFEQYF

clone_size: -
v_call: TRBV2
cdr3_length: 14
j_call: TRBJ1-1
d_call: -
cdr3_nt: TGTGCCAGCAGTGAAGGACAGGCGGGCACTGAAGCTTTCTTT
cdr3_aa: CASSEGQAGTEAFF

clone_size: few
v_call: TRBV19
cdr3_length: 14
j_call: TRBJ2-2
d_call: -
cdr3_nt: TGTGCCAGTAGTATACTAGCGAACACCGGGGAGCTGTTTTTT
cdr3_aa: CASSILANTGELFF

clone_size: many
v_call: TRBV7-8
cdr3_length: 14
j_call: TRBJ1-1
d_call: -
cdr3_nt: TGTGCCAGCAGTTCCATGAGGGGGACCACTGAAGCTTTCTTT
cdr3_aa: CASSSMRGTTEAFF

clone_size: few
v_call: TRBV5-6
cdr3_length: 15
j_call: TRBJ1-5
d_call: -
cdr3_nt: TGTGCCAGCAGCTTGGGACCCCGGGTCCCTCGGCCCCAGCATTTT
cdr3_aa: CASSLGPRVPRPQHF

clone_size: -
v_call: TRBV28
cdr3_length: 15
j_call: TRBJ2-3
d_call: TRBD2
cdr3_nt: TGTGCCAGCAGTCCAACCTTCCGCGGGGGGGATACGCAGTATTTT
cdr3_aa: CASSPTFRGGDTQYF

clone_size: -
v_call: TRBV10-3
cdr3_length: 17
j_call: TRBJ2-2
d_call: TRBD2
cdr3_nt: TGTGCCATCAGTGAGTCGGTCCCTAGCGGGTACACCGGGGAGCTGTTTTTT
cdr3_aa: CAISESVPSGYTGELFF

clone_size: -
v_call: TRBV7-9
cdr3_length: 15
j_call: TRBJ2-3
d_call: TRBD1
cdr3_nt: TGTGCCAGCAGCATCCGACAGGGGGCTACAGATACGCAGTATTTT
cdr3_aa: CASSIRQGATDTQYF

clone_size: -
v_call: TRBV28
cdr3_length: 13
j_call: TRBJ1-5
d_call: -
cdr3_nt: TGTGCCAGCAGTTTAATCAGGGCGCAGCCCCAGCATTTT
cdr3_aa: CASSLIRAQPQHF

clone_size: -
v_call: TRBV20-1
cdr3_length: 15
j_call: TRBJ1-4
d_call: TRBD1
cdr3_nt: TGCAGTGCTCCGGACAGGGTAGAAACTAATGAAAAACTGTTTTTT
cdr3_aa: CSAPDRVETNEKLFF

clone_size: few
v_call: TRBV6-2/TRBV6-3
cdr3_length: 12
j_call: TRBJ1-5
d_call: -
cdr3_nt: TGTGCCAGCAGGCAAAACCTGCAGCCCCAGCATTTT
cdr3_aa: CASRQNLQPQHF

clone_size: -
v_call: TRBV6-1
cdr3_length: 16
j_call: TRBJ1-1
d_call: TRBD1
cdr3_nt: TGTGCCAGCAGTGAAGTATGGACAGGGAGGAACACTGAAGCTTTCTTT
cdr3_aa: CASSEVWTGRNTEAFF

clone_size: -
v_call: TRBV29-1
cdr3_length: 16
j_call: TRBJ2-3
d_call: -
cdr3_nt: TGCAGCGTTGAAAAAGCCCCACAGGCGGCCACAGATACGCAGTATTTT
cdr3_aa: CSVEKAPQAATDTQYF

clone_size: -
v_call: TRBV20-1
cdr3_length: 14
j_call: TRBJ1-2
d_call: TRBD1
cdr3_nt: TGCAGTGCCTACGGGACAGTAACTAACTATGGCTACACCTTC
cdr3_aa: CSAYGTVTNYGYTF

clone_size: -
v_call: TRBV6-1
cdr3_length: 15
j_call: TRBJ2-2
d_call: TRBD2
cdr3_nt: TGTGCCAGCAGTTGGACTAGCGGGGATACCGGGGAGCTGTTTTTT
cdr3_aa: CASSWTSGDTGELFF

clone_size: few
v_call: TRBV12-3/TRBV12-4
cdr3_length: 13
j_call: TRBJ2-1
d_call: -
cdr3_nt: TGTGCCAGCAAACCATGGGAGTACAATGAGCAGTTCTTC
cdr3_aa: CASKPWEYNEQFF

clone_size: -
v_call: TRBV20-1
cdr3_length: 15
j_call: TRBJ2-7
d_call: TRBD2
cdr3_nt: TGCAGTGCTAGAGTACAGCGGGAGGGCACCTACGAGCAGTACTTC
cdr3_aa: CSARVQREGTYEQYF

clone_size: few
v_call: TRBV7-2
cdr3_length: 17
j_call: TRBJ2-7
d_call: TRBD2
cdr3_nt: TGTGCCAGCAGCTTAGTGGGGCTAGCGGGCGTATCCTACGAGCAGTACTTC
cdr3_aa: CASSLVGLAGVSYEQYF

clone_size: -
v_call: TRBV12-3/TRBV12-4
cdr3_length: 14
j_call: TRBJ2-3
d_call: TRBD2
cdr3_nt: TGTGCCAGCATGGGACTAGCTATCGCAGATACGCAGTATTTT
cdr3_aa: CASMGLAIADTQYF

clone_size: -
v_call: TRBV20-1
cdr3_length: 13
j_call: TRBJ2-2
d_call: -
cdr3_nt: TGCAGTGCTAGAGCCAGCAACACCGGGGAGCTGTTTTTT
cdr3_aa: CSARASNTGELFF

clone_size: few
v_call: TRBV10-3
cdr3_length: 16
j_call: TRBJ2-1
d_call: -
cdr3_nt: TGTGCCATCAGTGAGTCGACTAGGGCAGCCTACAATGAGCAGTTCTTC
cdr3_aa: CAISESTRAAYNEQFF

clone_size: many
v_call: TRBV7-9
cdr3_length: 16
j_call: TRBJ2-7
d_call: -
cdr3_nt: TGTGCCAGCAGCTTCTCAAGGCTGGGACAAAGCTACGAGCAGTACTTC
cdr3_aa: CASSFSRLGQSYEQYF

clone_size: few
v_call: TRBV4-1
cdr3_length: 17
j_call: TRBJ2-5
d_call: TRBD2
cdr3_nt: TGCGCCAGCAGCCAAGATTCCGAACTAGCGGGGTCCCAGACCCAGTACTTC
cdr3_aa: CASSQDSELAGSQTQYF

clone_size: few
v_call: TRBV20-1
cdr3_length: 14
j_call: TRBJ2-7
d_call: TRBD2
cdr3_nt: TGCAGTGCTTCCAGCGGGGGGACTCCCTACGAGCAGTACTTC
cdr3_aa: CSASSGGTPYEQYF

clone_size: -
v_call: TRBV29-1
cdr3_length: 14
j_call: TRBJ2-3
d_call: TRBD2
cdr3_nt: TGCAGCGTTGTTAGTCTAGCGGTCCCAGATACGCAGTATTTT
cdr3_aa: CSVVSLAVPDTQYF

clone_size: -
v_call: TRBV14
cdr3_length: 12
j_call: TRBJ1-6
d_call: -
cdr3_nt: TGTGCCAGCAGCCAAGGTGGTTCACCCCTCCACTTT
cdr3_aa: CASSQGGSPLHF

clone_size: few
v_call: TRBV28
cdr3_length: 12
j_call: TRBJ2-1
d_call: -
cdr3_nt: TGTGCCAGCGAGGGGGGACGGCGTGAGCAGTTCTTC
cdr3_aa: CASEGGRREQFF

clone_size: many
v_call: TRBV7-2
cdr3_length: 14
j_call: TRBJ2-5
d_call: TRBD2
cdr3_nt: TGTGCCAGCAGCTTAGCAGCGGGGCAAGAGACCCAGTACTTC
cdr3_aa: CASSLAAGQETQYF

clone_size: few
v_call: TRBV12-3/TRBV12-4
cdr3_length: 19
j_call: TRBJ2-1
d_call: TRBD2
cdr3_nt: TGTGCCAGCACCACCGGACCCGGGACTAGCGGGAGGGGAGTCAATGAGCAGTTCTTC
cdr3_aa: CASTTGPGTSGRGVNEQFF

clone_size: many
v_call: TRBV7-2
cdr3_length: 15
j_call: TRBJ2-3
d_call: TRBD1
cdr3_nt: TGTGCCAGCAGCATTCAGACAGGGTCCACAGATACGCAGTATTTT
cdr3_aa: CASSIQTGSTDTQYF

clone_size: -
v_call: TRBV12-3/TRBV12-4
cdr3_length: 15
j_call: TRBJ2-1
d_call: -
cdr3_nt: TGTGCCAGCAGTTTAGCAAGGGGACCCAAAGCTGAGCAGTTCTTC
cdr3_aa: CASSLARGPKAEQFF

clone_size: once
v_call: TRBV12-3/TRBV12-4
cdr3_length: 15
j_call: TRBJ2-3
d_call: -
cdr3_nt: TGTGCCAGCAGCCGGACGTATGGTGCCACAGATACGCAGTATTTT
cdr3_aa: CASSRTYGATDTQYF

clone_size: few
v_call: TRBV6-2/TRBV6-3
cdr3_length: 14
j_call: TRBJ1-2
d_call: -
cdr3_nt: TGTGCCAGCAGTGGAAGGACAGCTAACTATGGCTACACCTTC
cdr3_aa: CASSGRTANYGYTF

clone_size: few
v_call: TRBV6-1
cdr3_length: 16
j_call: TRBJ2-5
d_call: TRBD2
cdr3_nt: TGTGCCAGCAGTTCGACTAGCGGGGGGCCCGCAGGAACCCAGTACTTC
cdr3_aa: CASSSTSGGPAGTQYF

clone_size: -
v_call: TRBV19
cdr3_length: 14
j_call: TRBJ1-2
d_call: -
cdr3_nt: TGTGCCAGTAGGGATTCCGGACAGAACTATGGCTACACCTTC
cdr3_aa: CASRDSGQNYGYTF